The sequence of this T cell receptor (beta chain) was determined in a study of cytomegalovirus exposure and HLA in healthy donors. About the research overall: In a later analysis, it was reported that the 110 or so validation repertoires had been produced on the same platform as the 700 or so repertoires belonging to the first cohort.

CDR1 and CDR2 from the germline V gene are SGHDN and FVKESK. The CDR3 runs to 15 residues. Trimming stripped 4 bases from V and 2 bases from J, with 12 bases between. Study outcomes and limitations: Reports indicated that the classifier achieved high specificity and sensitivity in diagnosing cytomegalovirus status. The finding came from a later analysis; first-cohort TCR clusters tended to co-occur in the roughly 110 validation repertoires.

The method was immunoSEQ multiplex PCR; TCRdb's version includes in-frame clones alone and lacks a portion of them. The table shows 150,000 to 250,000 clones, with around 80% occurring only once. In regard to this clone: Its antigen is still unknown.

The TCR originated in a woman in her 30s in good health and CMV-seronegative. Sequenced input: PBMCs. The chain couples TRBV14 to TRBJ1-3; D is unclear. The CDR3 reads CASSPPGLAGNTIYF. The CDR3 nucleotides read TGTGCCAGCAGCCCCCCTGGGCTTGCTGGAAACACCATATATTTT.